The next 32 T cell receptor beta chains were all read from a single sample in a study of blood T cell repertoires in COVID-19. Using immunoSEQ multiplex PCR, the repertoire was profiled, and TCRdb retains in-frame clones only, with some absent. The repertoire includes about 88,000 clones, around nine tenths of them detected once, and 1.5% to 2% sits in the top ten. Sequenced sample: peripheral blood. Receptor source: a man between 60 and 70 years old with acute or convalescent COVID-19.

V and J are TRBV6-5 and TRBJ1-1, with 10 positions matching TRBD1. V shed 7 bases and J 3 bases; nucleotides not matched to a gene: 5. The germline V gene encodes CDR1 MNHEY and CDR2 SVGAGI. The CDR3 is 14 residues long. Here the CDR3 reads CASTRQGADTEAFF. In nucleotides, the CDR3 is TGTGCCAGCACCAGACAGGGGGCGGACACTGAAGCTTTCTTT.

Regarding this clone: At one of its ends the junction is not consistent with the germline gene, which may arise from a read error. In DNA form, the CDR3 reads TGTGCCAGCAGCGCCCGGGACTCCAACAATGAGCAGTTCTTC. Translating gives CASSARDSNNEQFF. This sequence joins TRBV9 and TRBJ2-1, with a possible D match to TRBD2 (6 bases). The CDR3 is 14 amino acids. Germline V gene lookup returns CDR1 SGDLS and CDR2 YYNGEE.

The V and J genes are TRBV28 and TRBJ2-3; no definite D call. CDR3 length: 13 residues. Trimming removed 3 bases at V and 3 bases at J, with 7 bases between. CDR1 is MDHEN and CDR2 is SYDVKM in the germline V gene. The CDR3 spells CASSFKETDTQYF. The CDR3, as DNA: TGTGCCAGCAGTTTTAAAGAGACAGATACGCAGTATTTT.

The chain has TRBV27 and TRBJ1-1; 9 bases match TRBD1. V lost 6 bases and J lost 5; bases outside the gene matches: 10. The CDR3 runs to 15 residues. Germline assignment: CDR1 MNHEY and CDR2 SMNVEV (reference sequence). CDR3 residues: CASRETGGPRTEAFF. CDR3 DNA: TGTGCCAGCAGAGAAACAGGGGGCCCGAGGACTGAAGCTTTCTTT.

The chain combines TRBV6-5 with TRBJ1-5; D may be TRBD1 (6 bases). The ends were cut back, 7 bases at V and 0 bases at J, with 13 bases in the middle. The germline V gene has CDR1 MNHEY and CDR2 SVGAGI. The CDR3 length is 15 residues. DNA of the CDR3: TGTGCCAGCATTGTTACAGGGTCTAGCAATCAGCCCCAGCATTTT. Its protein is CASIVTGSSNQPQHF.

The chain has TRBV19 and TRBJ2-3, with a tentative D call TRBD2 (5 bases). The CDR3 covers 15 residues. V gave up 2 bases and J gave up 1 base, with 10 bases separating them. The V gene's germline CDR1 is LNHDA and CDR2 SQIVND (reference sequence). The CDR3 sequence is CASSIWVARTDTQYF. The CDR3 DNA reads as TGTGCCAGTAGTATATGGGTAGCGCGCACAGATACGCAGTATTTT.

Worth noting for this clone: The identical CDR3 is also encoded by other nucleotide sequences in the sample. The chain uses TRBV9 and TRBJ1-1; TRBD1 agrees at 7 bases. J lost 7 bases, V lost 1 base, and 4 bases had no gene match. The CDR3 is made up of 13 amino acids. Germline V gene data show CDR1 as SGDLS and CDR2 as YYNGEE. The CDR3 protein is CASSVRGQGEAFF. DNA of the CDR3: TGTGCCAGCAGCGTAAGGGGGCAGGGTGAAGCTTTCTTT.

The genes are TRBV15 and TRBJ2-3; D is ambiguous. Germline V lookup: CDR1 LNHNV, CDR2 YYDKDF (reference sequence). Trimming took 7 bases from V and 0 from J, leaving 5 bases between them. The CDR3 spans 12 residues. CDR3 in amino acids: CATTSSTDTQYF. The CDR3 DNA is TGTGCCACCACGTCCAGCACAGATACGCAGTATTTT.

V and J are TRBV18 and TRBJ1-1; 7 nucleotides match TRBD1. This CDR3 contains 14 residues. V lost 4 bases to trimming and J lost 1 base; unmatched junction nucleotides: 3. The germline gives CDR1 KGHSH, CDR2 LQKENI. The CDR3 coding sequence is TGTGCCAGCTCACTGGGACAGACGAACACTGAAGCTTTCTTT. Its protein product is CASSLGQTNTEAFF.

The chain uses TRBV4-3 and TRBJ2-7, with D tentatively TRBD2 (6 bases). This CDR3 region has 15 residues. From germline, CDR1 is LGHNA and CDR2 YSLEER. Trimming took off 1 base at V and 4 bases at J, with 14 bases between the two ends. CDR3: CASSQVTSGWYEQYF. The CDR3 region has the DNA TGCGCCAGCAGCCAAGTGACGAGCGGGTGGTACGAGCAGTACTTC.

The genes are TRBV28 and TRBJ1-5; 8 nucleotides line up with TRBD1. This CDR3 is built from 14 residues. Germline V CDR1 and CDR2: MDHEN, SYDVKM. V shed 5 bases and J 7 bases; nucleotides not matched to a gene: 7. CDR3 in amino acids: CASSPKTGEQPQHF. The CDR3 DNA is TGTGCCAGCAGTCCAAAGACAGGGGAACAGCCCCAGCATTTT.

The chain has TRBV7-2 and TRBJ2-7; 9 bases map to TRBD1. Germline CDR1 SGHTA, CDR2 FQGNSA. J was trimmed by 4 bases and V by 3 bases; bases with no gene match: 4. This CDR3 spans 14 amino acids. The CDR3 spells CASSFDRGGYEQYF. In DNA, the CDR3 is TGTGCCAGCAGCTTCGACAGGGGGGGGTACGAGCAGTACTTC.

The chain combines TRBV7-2 with TRBJ2-1; tentative D call: TRBD2 (6 bases). This CDR3 is built from 14 residues. The ends were cut back, 2 bases at V and 8 bases at J, with 13 bases in the middle. Germline CDR1 is SGHTA and CDR2 is FQGNSA. The CDR3, as DNA: TGTGCCAGCAGCTTATGGTCTAGCGTAGATGAGCAGTTCTTC. Translation gives CASSLWSSVDEQFF.

The chain recombines TRBV28 with TRBJ2-1; 9 nucleotides agree with TRBD1. V dropped 8 bases and J dropped 4; count of bases not matched to a gene: 9. CDR1 is MDHEN, CDR2 SYDVKM, per germline. This CDR3 spans 15 amino acids. CDR3 sequence (DNA): TGTGCCAGCCTTCCCGGGACAGGGAGATACAATGAGCAGTTCTTC. Its translation is CASLPGTGRYNEQFF.

The genes are TRBV11-2 and TRBJ1-5; D is uncertain. Germline V gene data show CDR1 as SGHAT and CDR2 as FQNNGV. This CDR3 has 14 amino acids. The V gene lost 5 bases and the J gene lost 2 bases, with 10 bases spanning the gap. The CDR3 loop reads CASSRDKGNQPQHF. The CDR3 bases are TGTGCCAGCAGCCGGGATAAGGGCAATCAGCCCCAGCATTTT.

The V call is TRBV27, the J call TRBJ1-2; the D is unclear. V lost 3 bases, J lost 6 bases, and 11 bases lay in between. The V gene's germline CDR1 is MNHEY and CDR2 SMNVEV (reference sequence). The CDR3 consists of 13 residues. The CDR3 nucleotides read TGTGCCAGCAGTTTCTCGGGTTTGGATGGCTACACCTTC. Its protein is CASSFSGLDGYTF.

This clone was detected once. The chain has TRBV15 and TRBJ1-2, with 7 positions matching TRBD1. The CDR3 is made up of 17 amino acids. The germline V gene encodes CDR1 LNHNV and CDR2 YYDKDF (reference sequence). V was clipped by 1 base and J by 6 bases; unmatched bases: 14. The CDR3 region is CATSRVTTTTGSDGYTF. The CDR3 DNA reads as TGTGCCACCAGCAGAGTCACCACCACGACAGGGTCGGATGGCTACACCTTC. Full variable domain (rest looked up from reference TRBV15 and TRBJ1-2): DAMVIQNPRYQVTQFGKPVTLSCSQTLNHNVMYWYQQKSSQAPKLLFHYYDKDFNNEADTPDNFQSRRPNTSFCFLDIRSPGLGDTAMYLCATSRVTTTTGSDGYTFGSGTRLTVV.

The V and J genes are TRBV6-5 and TRBJ1-6; unclear D gene. There are 13 residues in the CDR3. Deletions cut 5 bases from V and 9 bases from J, with 11 bases between. Looked up from germline, CDR1 is MNHEY and CDR2 is SVGAGI. CDR3 in amino acids: CASSLSPSSPLHF. Written as DNA, the CDR3 is TGTGCCAGCAGTCTTAGTCCAAGTTCACCCCTCCACTTT.

The rearrangement joins TRBV6-5 to TRBJ1-1; maybe TRBD1 (5 bases). Germline V gene sequence: CDR1 MNHEY, CDR2 SVGAGI. The CDR3 extends over 15 amino acids. Trimming pared 1 base from V and 0 bases from J, leaving 9 bases between. The CDR3 DNA sequence: TGTGCCAGCAGTTACTTCGGGGGTTTGAACACTGAAGCTTTCTTT. It is translated as CASSYFGGLNTEAFF.

V usage is TRBV5-1 and J usage is TRBJ2-3, with TRBD1 as a possible D gene (6 bases). The germline V gene has CDR1 SGHRS and CDR2 YFSETQ. V was pared by 1 base and J by 1 base, with 7 bases between. This CDR3 spans 14 amino acids. This chain's CDR3 is CASSLRQGTDTQYF. DNA for the CDR3: TGCGCCAGCAGCTTGAGACAGGGCACAGATACGCAGTATTTT.

The chain joins TRBV5-4 to TRBJ2-2, with D perhaps TRBD2 (8 bases). The CDR3 has 16 amino acids. Per the germline V gene, CDR1 is SGHNT and CDR2 is YYREEE (reference sequence). Trimming left V 5 bases short and J 2 bases short, with 16 bases between. The CDR3 DNA sequence: TGTGCCAGCAGTCGGGGGGGACAGACAAACACCGGGGAGCTGTTTTTT. As protein: CASSRGGQTNTGELFF.

This clone was counted once. The genes are TRBV9 and TRBJ2-1, with TRBD2 matching over 7 bases. Trimming cost V 0 bases and J 3 bases; bases outside gene matches: 15. The CDR3 length is 19 residues. Germline V gene sequence: CDR1 SGDLS, CDR2 YYNGEE. In nucleotides, the CDR3 is TGTGCCAGCAGCGTAGCTGGCGTAGGTGGGACTACCGACTACAATGAGCAGTTCTTC. Protein product: CASSVAGVGGTTDYNEQFF.

V and J are TRBV2 and TRBJ1-1; no clear D gene. CDR3 length: 13 amino acids. Deletions cut 6 bases from V and 5 bases from J, with 13 bases between. Germline CDR1 SNHLY, CDR2 FYNNEI. The CDR3 protein is CASSLRERTEAFF. The DNA of the CDR3 is TGTGCCAGCAGCCTTAGGGAGAGAACTGAAGCTTTCTTT.

This clone was observed once. CDR3 protein: CSVEATSRPYNEQFF. The CDR3 coding sequence is TGCAGCGTTGAAGCCACTAGCAGACCCTACAATGAGCAGTTCTTC. The J gene is TRBJ2-1, the V gene TRBV29-1, with D possibly being TRBD2 (6 bases). V was shortened by 1 base and J by 2 bases, with 12 bases between the two germline ends. This CDR3 region has 15 residues. Germline V lookup: CDR1 SQVTM, CDR2 ANQGSEA.

The chain employs TRBV6-5 and TRBJ1-1; 9 nucleotides match TRBD1. The V gene's germline CDR1 is MNHEY and CDR2 SVGAGI. Trimming took 8 bases from V and 8 from J; bases not matched to a gene: 9. This CDR3 region has 13 residues. CDR3 amino acids: CASLRDRDIEAFF. CDR3 bases: TGTGCCAGCCTCCGGGACAGGGATATAGAAGCTTTCTTT.

This CDR3 is CASSWDRAMNQPQHF. Written as DNA, the CDR3 is TGTGCCAGCAGCTGGGACAGGGCTATGAATCAGCCCCAGCATTTT. The chain uses TRBV7-8 and TRBJ1-5; 9 nucleotides line up with TRBD1. The trim removed 4 bases at V and 4 bases at J, leaving 5 bases unmatched. CDR3 length equals 15 residues. Germline lookup yields CDR1 SGHVS and CDR2 FQNEAQ.

The chain is built from TRBV28 and TRBJ1-2; D is unclear. V gave up 5 bases and J gave up 8 bases, with 18 bases separating them. This CDR3 comprises 14 residues. Germline-derived CDR1 and CDR2 are MDHEN and SYDVKM. The CDR3 nucleotides read TGTGCCAGCAGTCTCTCAACCCCTAGGATGGGCTACACCTTC. As protein: CASSLSTPRMGYTF.

V gene TRBV29-1 combines with J gene TRBJ1-2; D not resolved. This CDR3 is built from 16 residues. CDR1 is SQVTM and CDR2 is ANQGSEA in the germline V gene. V was pared by 0 bases and J by 2 bases, with 16 bases between. The CDR3 spells CSVEDAGPLGNYGYTF. CDR3 nucleotide sequence: TGCAGCGTTGAAGATGCGGGCCCCTTGGGGAACTATGGCTACACCTTC.

The chain links TRBV5-1 to TRBJ1-2; TRBD1 matches at 9 bases. With 4 bases clipped from V and 9 bases from J, the junction kept 10 bases outside the gene matches. Germline-derived CDR1 and CDR2 are SGHRS and YFSETQ. This CDR3 contains 14 residues. CDR3: CASSPSGQGRSYTF. The CDR3 coding sequence is TGCGCCAGCAGCCCATCGGGACAGGGTAGAAGCTACACCTTC.

The chain couples TRBV6-2 or TRBV6-3 to TRBJ2-1, with D tentatively TRBD2 (6 bases). The CDR3 sequence is 15 residues long. V was pared by 5 bases and J by 0 bases, with 11 bases between. CDR1 MNHEY and CDR2 SVGEGT come from the germline V gene. In DNA form, the CDR3 reads TGTGCCAGCAGTCAACCGGGACTCTCCTACAATGAGCAGTTCTTC. This encodes CASSQPGLSYNEQFF.

In DNA form, the CDR3 reads TGTGCCATCAGTGAGTCGATGACTTTAAACACCATATATTTT. As protein: CAISESMTLNTIYF. This chain connects TRBV10-3 to TRBJ1-3; D is uncertain. CDR1 is ENHRY, CDR2 SYGVKD, per germline. The CDR3 totals 14 residues. V lost 0 bases and J 6 bases, leaving 9 bases between the germline ends.

The genes are TRBV5-1 and TRBJ1-3, with a weak D call TRBD1 (5 bases). Trimming pared 2 bases from V and 8 bases from J, leaving 14 bases between. This CDR3 is built from 14 residues. The germline V gene has CDR1 SGHRS and CDR2 YFSETQ. The DNA of the CDR3 is TGCGCCAGCAGCTTAAGCCTCTCGGGGGACACCATATATTTT. Residues: CASSLSLSGDTIYF.